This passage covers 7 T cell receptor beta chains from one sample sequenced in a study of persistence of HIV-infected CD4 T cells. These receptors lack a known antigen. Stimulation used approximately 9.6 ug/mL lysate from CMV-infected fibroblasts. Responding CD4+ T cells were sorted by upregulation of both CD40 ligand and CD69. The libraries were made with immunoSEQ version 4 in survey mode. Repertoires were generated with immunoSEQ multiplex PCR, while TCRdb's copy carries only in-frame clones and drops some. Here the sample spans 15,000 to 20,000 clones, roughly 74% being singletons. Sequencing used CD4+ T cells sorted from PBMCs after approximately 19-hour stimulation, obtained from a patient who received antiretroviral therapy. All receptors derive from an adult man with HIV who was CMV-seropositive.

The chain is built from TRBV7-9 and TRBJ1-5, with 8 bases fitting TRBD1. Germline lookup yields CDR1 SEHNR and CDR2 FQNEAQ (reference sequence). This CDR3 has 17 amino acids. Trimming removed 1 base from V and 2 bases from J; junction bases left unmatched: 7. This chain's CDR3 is CASSLGAGGRGNQPQHF. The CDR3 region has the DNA TGTGCCAGCAGCTTAGGTGCAGGGGGCAGGGGCAATCAGCCCCAGCATTTT.

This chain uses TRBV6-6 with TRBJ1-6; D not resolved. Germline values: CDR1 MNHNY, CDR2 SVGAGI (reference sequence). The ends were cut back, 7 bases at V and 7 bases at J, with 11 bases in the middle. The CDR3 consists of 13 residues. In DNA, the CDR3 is TGTGCCAGCAAGGGCAGTGGGAATTCACCCCTCCACTTT. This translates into CASKGSGNSPLHF.

CDR3 nucleotides: TGTGCCAGCAGTTACTACCCTCCCCCAGGGATGAGGGAGCAGTACTTC. Amino acids: CASSYYPPPGMREQYF. The chain has TRBV6-5 and TRBJ2-7, with D possibly matching TRBD1 (5 bases). Germline V lookup: CDR1 MNHEY, CDR2 SVGAGI. V was cut by 1 base and J by 7 bases, with 20 bases left in between. The length of the CDR3 is 16 residues.

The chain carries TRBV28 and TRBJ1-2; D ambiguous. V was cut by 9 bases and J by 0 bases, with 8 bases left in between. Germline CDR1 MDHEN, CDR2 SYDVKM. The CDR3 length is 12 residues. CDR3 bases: TGTGCCAGTCGAGACGCTAACTATGGCTACACCTTC. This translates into CASRDANYGYTF.

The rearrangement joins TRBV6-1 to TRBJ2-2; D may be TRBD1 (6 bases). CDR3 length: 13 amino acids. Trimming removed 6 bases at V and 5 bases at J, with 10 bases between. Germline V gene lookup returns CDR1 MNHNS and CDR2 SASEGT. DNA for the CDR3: TGTGCCAGCAGCCCACAGGGAACCGGGGAGCTGTTTTTT. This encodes CASSPQGTGELFF.

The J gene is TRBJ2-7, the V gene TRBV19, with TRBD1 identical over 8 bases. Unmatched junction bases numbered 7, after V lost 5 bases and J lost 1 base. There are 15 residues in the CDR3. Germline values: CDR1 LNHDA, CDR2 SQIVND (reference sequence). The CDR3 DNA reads TGTGCCAGTAGTCTTGACAGGGGCCCGTCCTACGAGCAGTACTTC. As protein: CASSLDRGPSYEQYF.

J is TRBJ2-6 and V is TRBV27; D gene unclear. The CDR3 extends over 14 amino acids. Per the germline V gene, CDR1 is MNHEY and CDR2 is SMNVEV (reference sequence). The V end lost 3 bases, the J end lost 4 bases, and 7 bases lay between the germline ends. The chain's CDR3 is CASSFLVGANVLTF. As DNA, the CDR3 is TGTGCCAGCAGTTTTCTAGTGGGGGCCAACGTCCTGACTTTC.